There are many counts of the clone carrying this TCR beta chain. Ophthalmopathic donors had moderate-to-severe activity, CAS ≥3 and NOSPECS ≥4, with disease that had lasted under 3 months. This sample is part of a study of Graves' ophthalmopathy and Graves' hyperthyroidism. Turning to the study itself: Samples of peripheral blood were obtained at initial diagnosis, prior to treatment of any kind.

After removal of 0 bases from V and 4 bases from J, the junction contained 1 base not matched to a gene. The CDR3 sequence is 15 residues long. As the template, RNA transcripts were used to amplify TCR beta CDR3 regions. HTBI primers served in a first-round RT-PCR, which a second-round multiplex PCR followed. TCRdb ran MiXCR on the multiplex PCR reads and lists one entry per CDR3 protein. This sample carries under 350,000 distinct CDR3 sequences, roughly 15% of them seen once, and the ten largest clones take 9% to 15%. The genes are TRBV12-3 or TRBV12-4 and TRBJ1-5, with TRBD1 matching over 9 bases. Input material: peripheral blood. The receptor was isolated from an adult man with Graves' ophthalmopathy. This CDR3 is CASSLADRGNQPQHF. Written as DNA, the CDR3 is TGTGCCAGCAGTTTAGCGGACAGGGGTAATCAGCCCCAGCATTTT.